This entry features one TCR beta chain sequence. It has no known antigen specificity. Base qualities are missing; no much larger clone stands one base away. The source of the sample is a study of blood T cell repertoires in COVID-19 (TCRdb year 2020). Describing the broader study: Samples from collaborators originated in the United States, Italy and Spain and spanned both the acute and convalescent phases of COVID-19. The prospective study material was composed of cDNA or gDNA derived from T cells, B-cell-depleted T cells, or PBMCs. The dataset comprised deeply sampled blood TCRbeta repertoires from subjects exposed to, actively infected with, or recovered from COVID-19. The repertoires were released in a freely available public database meant as a resource for research on the immune response to SARS-CoV-2. The samples were drawn from two sources: the first 160 participants of the ongoing ImmuneRACE study, and over 1,000 subjects contributed by 6 global collaborators. A de-identified subject ID, COVID-19 status, age in years and sex were almost always included in the sample metadata. Where available, HLA class I and class II types were taken from metadata supplied by the sample provider and were not determined by assay-based typing.

General conclusions and limits of the study: Clinical and demographic metadata were provided uncurated, with the amount varying by source and participant.

Taken from cysteine to phenylalanine, the CDR3 has 15 residues. The kept DNA is CDR3 alone, 45 bases in frame from the first base. CDR1 and CDR2 were assigned from the germline V gene as SGHTA and FQGNSA. Ends trimmed: V by 3 bases, J by 7 bases; bases unmatched to a gene: 10. TCRbeta CDR3 regions were amplified from genomic DNA using the immunoSEQ Assay, a bias-controlled multiplex PCR. Per the source publication's procedure: The number of nucleated cells in each sample was estimated from the amplification of reference gene primers within the assay. To quantify the absolute abundance of each unique TCRbeta CDR3 rearrangement, sequence reads were collapsed and filtered. Productive Simpson clonality was computed per sample as the square root of Simpson's diversity index over productive rearrangements. The table comes from immuneACCESS by way of TCRdb, which keeps in-frame sequences with V and J called. Part of the clones is missing from these tables; in studies checked, under half for an unresolved V gene and the rest for unknown reasons. V and J calls and clone size are as listed in that table; D and trimming were resolved from the DNA. Recorded for this sample are over 200,000 clones; 65% to 90% of them occurred a single time. Clones ranked in the top ten supply around 2.5% of the sample.

Samples from volunteer blood donors who had recovered from COVID-19 were contributed by a second Seattle source. Collaborating institutions collected whole blood in K2EDTA tubes following their own protocols. For TCRbeta analysis, collaborators shipped samples in one of three forms: frozen whole blood, isolated PBMCs, or DNA extracted from either of those sample types. The chain links TRBV7-2 with TRBJ2-3; TRBD2 lines up with 7 middle nucleotides. The receptor was derived from a middle-aged man who had recovered from COVID-19. Sequenced: peripheral blood. The CDR3 sequence is CASSFGGGGVNTQYF. The sequence in DNA is TGTGCCAGCAGCTTTGGGGGGGGTGGGGTTAATACGCAGTATTTT.